This T cell receptor beta chain was sequenced in a study of cytomegalovirus exposure and HLA in healthy donors listed by TCRdb under 2017. Broadly, across the study: According to an earlier analysis of several hundred of the donors, some 180 million T cells yielded over 100 million unique TCR beta sequences and around 280 Gb of sequence data. About 280 gigabases of sequencing data and 80 million or so unique TCR sequences were included in an early release covering over 600 HLA-typed donors. Among the roughly 370 genotyped donors, around 81% belonged to the genetic ancestry cluster associated with self-reported Caucasian donors. The aim of the study was to test whether cataloging public T cell receptors could identify signatures of past pathogen exposure. The study profiled the T cell repertoires of more than 500 subjects by immunosequencing and related them to cytomegalovirus serostatus. Along with the roughly 700-subject first cohort, a separate validation cohort of roughly 110 different subjects was used. To predict cytomegalovirus infection status, the study brought together high-throughput TCR immunosequencing, statistical association of individual TCRs with disease status, and machine learning. A later analysis re-examined previously published TCR beta repertoires from roughly 650 donors and added high-resolution HLA genotyping to investigate patterns of TCR occurrence. Rather than drawing on any new phenotypic data, the later analysis identified candidate immune exposures from TCR beta sequences and the way those sequences occurred across donors. To decide whether each TCR beta V gene segment behaved as functional or pseudogenic, an earlier analysis of nearly 600 of the donors relied on high-throughput TCR beta sequencing. Donor age, sex, ethnicity and CMV serostatus were compiled together with the repertoire data. A later genetic analysis took genome-wide SNP genotypes for about 60% of the roughly 670 donors and used that subset as a discovery cohort. All discovery cohort repertoires had been generated using a single sequencing platform. HLA typing included class I and class II loci at four-digit resolution. Typing coverage varied by locus: about 620-630 donors for A, B, C, DRB1 and DQB1; 500 to 550 for DQA1; over 600 for DPA1; more than 450 for DPB1. Because of strong linkage in the cohort, 4 to 6 DR-DQ haplotypes were treated as single units for association and clustering. Among several hundred genotyped donors of the cohort, an average of around 240,000 unique TCR beta nucleotide sequences was sequenced per donor, of which 15% to 20% were non-productive.

Concerning this clone itself: What antigen it recognizes has not been identified. Per-base quality was not reported, and no clone a single base away is much larger than it.

The cohort comprised more than 550 healthy bone marrow donors. At the time of sampling, all cohort members were nominally healthy, though unrecorded immune exposures were likely present. The donor was CMV seronegative and belonged to the group of 350 or so seronegative cohort members. Each donor provided a peripheral blood sample, and peripheral blood mononuclear cells were used for TCR beta sequencing. The Qiagen DNeasy Blood Extraction Kit was used to extract genomic DNA from the blood cell samples. Broader findings and caveats from the paper: Most CMV-associated TCR beta chains appeared to be HLA-restricted in a later analysis, and the HLA associations seemed to be driven largely by CMV exposure. A total of around 150 TCR beta chains were listed by the study as associated with cytomegalovirus. A later analysis associated about 17,000 TCR beta sequences with specific HLA alleles at a false discovery rate of 0.05. V-gene and J-gene trimming of TCR beta chains was associated with a missense DCLRE1C variant in a later genetic analysis, and the association was replicated in an independent cohort. Because counts were too low, about 18 rarely observed V segments, including chromosome 9 orphons, were left out of the earlier analysis of 587 of the donors. A later genetic analysis reported fewer N-insertions in productive TCRs among donors in an Asian-associated ancestry cluster than the 666-donor mean. In an earlier analysis of several hundred of the donors, most TCR beta V segments were observed in productive rearrangements about 87% or about 30% of the time, broadly matching IMGT annotations. Because some donors lacked HLA typing at each locus, the association tests relied only on the typed subset. Linkage disequilibrium might explain the correlated functional status among segregating V segments, but an unknown experimental factor could not be excluded. A cluster of highly shared sequence variants was judged likely to be a technical artifact of the sequencing pipeline. A further reported finding was that TCR beta sequences accurately predicted the HLA-A and HLA-B alleles for most subjects in the first cohort. This cohort had only TCR beta chains sequenced, and the lack of alpha or paired-chain data limited which features could be detected. The presence/absence analyses assumed that sequencing depth was roughly uniform across donors, and that assumption may not be true. According to a later analysis, TCR association rates differed among HLA loci, with DRB1 alleles showing the most associated TCRs and HLA-C alleles showing the fewest. Cytomegalovirus status was reported to be diagnosed by the classifier with high specificity and sensitivity in both the original and validation cohorts. In vitro tests confirmed that a few of the cytomegalovirus-associated TCR beta chains recognize cytomegalovirus antigens. Across donors, most TCR sequences were observed very rarely, whereas some public TCRs were present in many individuals. A later analysis reported that several top co-occurrence clusters appeared linked to parvovirus B19, influenza, CMV and Epstein-Barr virus. Strong co-occurrence of HLA alleles, especially DR and DQ, made assigning TCR associations to individual alleles difficult. In a later analysis, HLA-associated TCR beta chains showed more clonal expansion and lower generation probabilities than non-associated chains that were equally common. According to the authors, the approach could potentially be generalized to other disease states and immunological phenotypes. Immune exposure information for the cohort was limited to CMV serostatus. Because the 87-base-pair reads could not distinguish some IMGT-functional V segments, including TRBV6-2 and TRBV6-3, those segments were excluded.

Trimming takes 5 bases from V and 3 bases from J, and the germline ends sit 16 bases apart. The CDR3 numbers 15 residues from cysteine through phenylalanine. Here the CDR3 DNA is all that survives: 45 bases in frame from base 1. From the germline V gene (reference sequence), CDR1 is SEHNR and CDR2 is FQNEAQ. The protocol used for the library was the immunoSEQ multiplex PCR assay. For the multiplex PCR, a mixture combining 60 forward primers for TCR Vbeta segments and 13 reverse primers for TCR Jbeta segments was used. Amplification of the CDR3 region of rearranged TCR beta genes was performed with a multiplex PCR assay on genomic DNA. Amplified TCR beta libraries were sequenced as 87-base-pair reads on the Illumina HiSeq System. Turning to the authors' computational methods: Across the roughly 600 repertoires, a later analysis counted some 81 million unique TCR beta chains, roughly 11 million of which were shared by at least two donors. Raw reads were error-corrected and collapsed into unique sequences by a nearest-neighbor algorithm in which closely related sequences were merged to remove PCR and sequencing errors. To assign V, D and J gene segments, CDR3 sequences were aligned to IMGT reference sequences. For a sequence to be retained, at least a six-nucleotide match to both a V gene segment and a J gene segment was required. Rearrangements were called productive when the CDR3 lacked stop codons and stayed in frame with V and J; all others were non-productive. Following IMGT convention, CDR3 was defined as the stretch from the second conserved V-encoded cysteine up to the conserved J-encoded phenylalanine. Sequences without an unambiguous match to a single V gene segment were excluded from the earlier analysis of approximately 560 of the donors. An earlier analysis of about 600 of the donors called V segments functional above 56.7% productive rearrangements and segregating when the between-donor standard deviation exceeded 5%. A statistical classification framework was developed to diagnose cytomegalovirus status using the catalog of TCR beta chain sequences. In a later analysis, TCR nucleotide sequences were compared against IMGT/GENE-DB human TR gene sequences so that V and J genes could be assigned. The TCRdist pipeline was used in a later analysis to assign CDR3 sequences and most-parsimonious VDJ recombination scenarios. A later analysis defined each TCR beta chain by its CDR3 amino acid sequence plus V-gene family, and excluded reads lacking a unique V-gene family. To address suspected cross-contamination and a sequencing artifact, a later analysis removed 592 highly shared, low-generation-probability nucleotide sequences. In a later analysis, a clonal expansion index for each public chain was calculated from normalized within-repertoire ranks of inferred template counts. Generation probabilities in a later analysis came from a VDJ recombination model fitted to out-of-frame rearrangements, and those results were checked against IGoR. A later analysis scored TCR-TCR, TCR-HLA and TCR-CMV co-occurrence with hypergeometric tests, applying a repertoire-size bias correction to TCR pairs. In a later analysis, false discovery rates were estimated by permuting HLA or CMV assignments 20 times. In a later analysis, co-occurring TCRs were grouped using DBSCAN, and TCRdist sequence similarity was added for clustering within HLA-allele-positive subsets. Repertoires with fewer than 30,000 or more than 120,000 public chains, plus five repertoires with anomalous nucleotide sharing, were excluded from co-occurrence clustering. Held by TCRdb, this immuneACCESS table contains in-frame sequences only and omits some clones. Under half of the omission traces to an unresolved V gene where checked; the cause of the rest is unknown. V and J calls and clone size are as listed in that table; D and trimming were resolved from the DNA. This sample has about 200,000 clones in its table, and over 75% of those were observed once. Around 0.2% of the sample lies in the top ten.

The sequence links TRBV7-9 to TRBJ1-1; confidence is insufficient to name the D gene. The source material was PBMCs. The receptor comes from a girl aged 2-9 years in good health and CMV-seronegative. The CDR3 reads as follows: CASSPRGRKDTEAFF. The nucleotide sequence reads TGTGCCAGCAGCCCCCGCGGGAGAAAAGACACTGAAGCTTTCTTT.